This T cell receptor beta chain emerged from a study of T cells after yellow fever vaccination. About this clonotype: Its antigen is as yet unknown.

Via MiXCR, TCRdb re-called the 5' RACE reads, giving one row per CDR3 protein. This table holds just under 600,000 distinct CDR3 sequences, around an eighth found once. Notes on the study in general: Few clonotypes appeared in both CD4 and CD8 compartments.

Germline V gene data show CDR1 as SGHTA and CDR2 as FQGNSA. The CDR3 loop spans 14 amino acids. V lost 5 bases to trimming and J lost 2 bases, with 13 bases between them. The genes are TRBV7-2 and TRBJ2-7; D ambiguous. The sequence was obtained from a man younger than 40 who received the YFV17D yellow fever vaccine. This sample comprised PBMCs, obtained on the day of the yellow fever booster vaccination. The CDR3 sequence is CASSLSDGPYEQYF. CDR3 coding DNA: TGTGCCAGCAGCCTTAGTGACGGCCCCTACGAGCAGTACTTC.